Following are 25 T cell receptor beta chains from one sample sequenced in a study of vaccination and CD4 T cells after COVID-19. Each CDR3 protein gets one entry after TCRdb re-called the PCR reads with MiXCR. The sample shows more than 20,000 distinct CDR3 sequences, 50% to 65% of them seen only once. The material was CD4+ T cells from blood, obtained before SARS-CoV-2 vaccination. The receptors were gathered from a human donor who had recovered from COVID-19.

This clonotype came up a few times. The rearrangement joins TRBV28 to TRBJ2-7; 8 bases map to TRBD1. V lost 6 bases, J lost 4 bases, and 8 bases stayed unmatched. Germline CDR1 and CDR2: MDHEN and SYDVKM. This CDR3 comprises 14 residues. In DNA form, the CDR3 reads TGTGCCAGCAGCCTACAGGGGGAATGGTACGAGCAGTACTTC. This translates into CASSLQGEWYEQYF.

This clonotype was found a few times. The rearrangement joins TRBV7-9 to TRBJ1-2; D is undetermined. CDR1 is SEHNR and CDR2 is FQNEAQ in the germline V gene (reference sequence). This CDR3 spans 13 amino acids. The germline V and J ends were trimmed by 5 bases and 4 bases, with 11 bases remaining between them. The CDR3 protein is CASSPRGFYGYTF. The CDR3 nucleotides are TGTGCCAGCAGCCCACGAGGCTTCTATGGCTACACCTTC.

The J gene is TRBJ2-3, the V gene TRBV7-8, with TRBD2 identical over 13 bases. The V gene's germline CDR1 is SGHVS and CDR2 FQNEAQ. The V segment lost 3 bases and the J segment 5 bases; nucleotides outside the gene matches: 17. The CDR3 consists of 20 residues. The CDR3 spells CASSFTRLAGGFGYIDTQYF. For the CDR3, the DNA is TGTGCCAGCAGCTTTACCAGACTAGCGGGAGGCTTTGGGTATATAGATACGCAGTATTTT.

The rearrangement uses TRBV5-1 and TRBJ2-7, with D maybe TRBD1 (6 bases). This CDR3 is 13 amino acids long. Deletions cut 3 bases from V and 6 bases from J, with 13 bases between. Germline V lookup: CDR1 SGHRS, CDR2 YFSETQ. The CDR3 loop reads CASSSGVESEQYF. For the CDR3, the DNA is TGCGCCAGCAGCTCAGGGGTGGAAAGCGAGCAGTACTTC. Full variable domain (outside the CDR3, taken from reference TRBV5-1 and TRBJ2-7): KAGVTQTPRYLIKTRGQQVTLSCSPISGHRSVSWYQQTPGQGLQFLFEYFSETQRNKGNFPGRFSGRQFSNSRSEMNVSTLELGDSALYLCASSSGVESEQYFGPGTRLTVT.

V gene TRBV6-1 combines with J gene TRBJ2-7, with D perhaps TRBD1 (6 bases). The CDR3 is 13 amino acids. Germline CDR1 and CDR2: MNHNS and SASEGT. The V end was cut by 6 bases, the J end by 4 bases, with 13 bases between. Here the CDR3 reads CASRTGFAYEQYF. In DNA form, the CDR3 reads TGTGCCAGCAGGACAGGCTTCGCGTACGAGCAGTACTTC.

A few counts support this clonotype. The chain combines TRBV24-1 with TRBJ2-1; TRBD2 matches 11 bases. V dropped 5 bases and J dropped 0; count of bases not matched to a gene: 5. CDR3 length: 17 amino acids. Germline CDR1 and CDR2: KGHDR and SFDVKD. Here the CDR3 DNA reads TGTGCCACCAGTGCCCAGACTAGCGGGGTCTCCTACAATGAGCAGTTCTTC. Protein sequence: CATSAQTSGVSYNEQFF.

The chain is built from TRBV7-2 and TRBJ1-2; D gene ambiguous. CDR1 and CDR2 from the germline V gene are SGHTA and FQGNSA. This CDR3 region has 12 residues. Trimming stripped 4 bases from V and 6 bases from J, with 9 bases between. This CDR3 reads CASSWGLDGYTF. The CDR3, as DNA: TGTGCCAGCAGCTGGGGTCTTGATGGCTACACCTTC.

This clonotype appeared a few times. The chain couples TRBV7-6 to TRBJ2-5; 9 nucleotides align to TRBD1. The CDR3 sequence is 13 residues long. The germline CDR1 and CDR2 sequences are SGHVS and FNYEAQ. V shed 8 bases and J 3 bases; nucleotides not matched to a gene: 4. CDR3 sequence reads: CASGGTGKETQYF. CDR3 coding DNA: TGTGCCAGCGGAGGGACAGGGAAAGAGACCCAGTACTTC.

This clonotype turned up a few times. V and J are TRBV20-1 and TRBJ2-3; D assignment may be TRBD1 or TRBD2 (6 bases each). V was clipped by 6 bases and J by 5 bases, with 15 bases between them. The germline CDR1 and CDR2 sequences are DFQATT and SNEGSKA (reference sequence). This CDR3 spans 13 amino acids. The CDR3 nucleotides read TGCAGTGCATTTTGGGGGGCCGGAGATACGCAGTATTTT. Translated: CSAFWGAGDTQYF.

This chain joins TRBV30 and TRBJ2-4; possible D gene TRBD1, 5 bases. There are 13 residues in the CDR3. V was pared by 3 bases and J by 9 bases, with 15 bases between. Germline loops: CDR1 GTSNPN, CDR2 SVGIG (reference sequence). The CDR3, as DNA: TGTGCCTGGAGGAGGCAGGGCGTTGCCATTCAGTACTTC. Translated, it gives CAWRRQGVAIQYF.

V usage is TRBV18 and J usage is TRBJ2-3; D uncertain. The CDR3 contains 14 residues. The germline V and J ends were trimmed by 1 base and 2 bases, with 7 bases remaining between them. The germline V gene encodes CDR1 KGHSH and CDR2 LQKENI. In nucleotides, the CDR3 is TGTGCCAGCTCACCACGCCAGACCACAGATACGCAGTATTTT. It codes for CASSPRQTTDTQYF.

The chain uses TRBV19 and TRBJ1-5, with D unresolved. V dropped 7 bases and J dropped 5 bases, with 21 bases sitting between them. Germline V gene data show CDR1 as LNHDA and CDR2 as SQIVND (reference sequence). This CDR3 is 16 amino acids long. The CDR3 loop reads CASTSRRQSGDQPQHF. CDR3 DNA sequence: TGTGCCAGTACCTCAAGGCGGCAGAGTGGGGATCAGCCCCAGCATTTT.

J is TRBJ2-7 and V is TRBV5-4, with D perhaps assigned TRBD1 or TRBD2 (5 bases each). The CDR3 contains 14 residues. Germline assignment: CDR1 SGHNT and CDR2 YYREEE (reference sequence). The V gene lost 4 bases and the J gene lost 2 bases, with 13 bases spanning the gap. Here the CDR3 DNA reads TGTGCCAGCAGCCCCCGGGACGGGCCCTACGAGCAGTACTTC. Translation gives CASSPRDGPYEQYF. The variable domain in full, with the rest retrieved from reference TRBV5-4 and TRBJ2-7, is ETGVTQSPTHLIKTRGQQVTLRCSSQSGHNTVSWYQQALGQGPQFIFQYYREEENGRGNFPPRFSGLQFPNYSSELNVNALELDDSALYLCASSPRDGPYEQYFGPGTRLTVT.

The rearrangement links TRBV24-1 to TRBJ2-1; the D call may be TRBD1 or TRBD2 (5 bases each). CDR1 KGHDR and CDR2 SFDVKD come from the germline V gene. The V end lost 4 bases, the J end lost 2 bases, and 14 bases lay between the germline ends. This CDR3 region has 16 residues. The CDR3 reads CATSDADWGPYNEQFF. The CDR3 DNA follows: TGTGCCACCAGTGACGCCGACTGGGGACCCTACAATGAGCAGTTCTTC.

This clonotype was seen a handful of times. The chain has TRBV4-3 and TRBJ2-7, with 9 bases fitting TRBD1. The V segment lost 5 bases and the J segment 1 base; nucleotides outside the gene matches: 6. Germline CDR1 LGHNA, CDR2 YSLEER. This CDR3 is built from 15 residues. Here the CDR3 DNA reads TGCGCCAGCAGCAGGACAGGGGAAGGGTCCTACGAGCAGTACTTC. Translation gives CASSRTGEGSYEQYF.

This clonotype has a handful of counts. V and J are TRBV7-3 and TRBJ2-7; possibly TRBD2 for D (6 bases). This CDR3 has 21 amino acids. The V end lost 0 bases, the J end lost 5 bases, and 32 bases lay between the germline ends. The germline gives CDR1 SGHTA, CDR2 FQGTGA. The CDR3: CASSLTQWGERAEHSWNEQYF. The CDR3 bases are TGTGCCAGCAGCTTAACGCAATGGGGGGAGAGGGCGGAGCACTCTTGGAACGAGCAGTACTTC.

This clonotype was observed a handful of times. This chain joins TRBV7-3 and TRBJ2-1, with a tentative D call TRBD2 (5 bases). Germline assignment: CDR1 SGHTA and CDR2 FQGTGA. The CDR3 covers 13 residues. Between the trimmed V and J ends, which lost 5 bases and 5 bases, there was a span of 10 bases. The CDR3 DNA reads TGTGCCAGCAGCCCCGGACTTAACAATGAGCAGTTCTTC. Translation: CASSPGLNNEQFF.

V usage is TRBV6-1 and J usage is TRBJ2-3; D remains unclear. Germline lookup yields CDR1 MNHNS and CDR2 SASEGT. CDR3 length: 15 residues. Deletions cut 6 bases from V and 5 bases from J, with 18 bases between. The CDR3 reads CASSPRTIFKDTQYF. The CDR3 nucleotides read TGTGCCAGCAGCCCGAGGACGATTTTCAAAGATACGCAGTATTTT.

This clonotype was detected a few times. J is TRBJ1-4 and V is TRBV6-1; D gene unclear. Trimming removed 8 bases from V and 7 bases from J, with 14 bases in between. The CDR3 has 13 amino acids. Germline V gene sequence: CDR1 MNHNS, CDR2 SASEGT. The CDR3 DNA sequence: TGTGCCAGCTCCCGGGTTTGGGGTGAAAAACTGTTTTTT. It codes for CASSRVWGEKLFF.

The gene calls are TRBV7-9 and TRBJ2-1; unclear D gene. V was pared by 7 bases and J by 4 bases, with 20 bases between. The CDR3 has 16 amino acids. Per the germline V gene, CDR1 is SEHNR and CDR2 is FQNEAQ (reference sequence). CDR3 sequence (DNA): TGTGCCAGCATCAATAGGTCCGCACCGGTTTACAATGAGCAGTTCTTC. Translation gives CASINRSAPVYNEQFF.

This clonotype was counted a few times. This chain joins TRBV24-1 and TRBJ2-3; D might be TRBD2 (5 bases). The germline CDR1 and CDR2 sequences are KGHDR and SFDVKD. The CDR3 is 14 residues long. Trimming shortened V by 9 bases and J by 2 bases, and 14 bases separated the two germline ends. The CDR3 loop reads CATQPAESTDTQYF. The CDR3 region has the DNA TGTGCCACCCAACCAGCGGAGTCCACAGATACGCAGTATTTT.

The V and J genes are TRBV5-5 and TRBJ2-7; no reliable D call. Germline CDR1 and CDR2: SGHKS and YYEKEE (reference sequence). Trimming left V 6 bases short and J 0 bases short, with 28 bases between. The CDR3 loop spans 19 amino acids. The CDR3 nucleotides are TGTGCCAGCAACCCATTTCCGAGAGGCTCTAGGGTGGCCTCCTACGAGCAGTACTTC. Translated: CASNPFPRGSRVASYEQYF.

This chain joins TRBV28 and TRBJ1-3; D gene unclear. The length of the CDR3 is 15 residues. Germline V gene data show CDR1 as MDHEN and CDR2 as SYDVKM. Trimming took off 5 bases at V and 4 bases at J, with 15 bases between the two ends. CDR3 coding DNA: TGTGCCAGCAGTAATGGACCCTCTTCCGGAAACACCATATATTTT. Translated: CASSNGPSSGNTIYF.

The V and J genes are TRBV25-1 and TRBJ2-5; D might be TRBD2 (6 bases). The V gene lost 3 bases and the J gene lost 9 bases, with 14 bases spanning the gap. CDR3 length: 13 amino acids. Germline V gene sequence: CDR1 MGHDK, CDR2 SYGVNS. The CDR3, as DNA: TGTGCCAGCAGTGAGAGCGGCCGGGACTCCCAGTACTTC. Translated, it gives CASSESGRDSQYF.

The chain uses TRBV20-1 and TRBJ1-4; TRBD1 aligns across 10 bases. This CDR3 has 13 residues. V gave up 6 bases and J gave up 8 bases; unmatched junction bases: 6. The germline V gene encodes CDR1 DFQATT and CDR2 SNEGSKA (reference sequence). CDR3 protein: CSATDRGSEKLFF. The CDR3 region has the DNA TGCAGTGCCACGGACAGGGGGAGCGAAAAACTGTTTTTT.